The sequence of this T cell receptor (beta chain) was determined in a study of CD8+CD57+ T cells in acquired aplastic anemia (dated by TCRdb to between 2017 and 2018). About the investigation overall: A mean of approximately 2.9 ug of DNA, ranging from roughly 0.19 to 27.4 ug, was extracted from sorted CD4+ and CD8+ cells. CD8+CD57+ expansion was defined as frequency above the mean frequency observed in healthy subjects. Overall results and qualifications from the work: CD8+ Simpson's diversity did not differ significantly between patients and healthy controls (P=0.060). Around 30 CD8+ CDR3 sequences were shared between patients and controls but appeared highly expressed in patients and within their immunodominant clones.

Flow cytometry had shown CD8+CD57+ cell expansion in the patients selected for sequencing. Severe acquired aplastic anemia was diagnosed in all patients according to International Study of Aplastic Anemia and Agranulocytosis and Camitta criteria. No patient had received any therapy when blood was sampled. TCR repertoires of sorted CD4+ and CD8+ blood T cells from severe aplastic anemia patients and healthy subjects were deep-sequenced in the study. In the USA, patient enrollment took place under clinicaltrials.gov protocols 00001620, 01623167, 00001397, 00071045, 00081523 and 00961064. Ficoll-Paque density gradient centrifugation was used to isolate peripheral blood mononuclear cells. Before DNA was extracted, CD4+ and CD8+ T cells were sorted using either FACS or magnetic beads. The CDR3 runs 16 amino acids, cysteine and phenylalanine included. The entry retains the CDR3 DNA only, 48 bases that are in frame from base 1. Trimming takes 6 bases off V and 4 bases off J; junction bases not matched to a gene: 11. The germline V gene specifies MNHNS as CDR1 and SASEGT as CDR2.

TCR beta VDJ combination and CDR3 sequence profiling used genomic DNA as the template. An Illumina HiSeq 2000 was the platform used for TCR repertoire sequencing. As for the authors' bioinformatics: TRBV/TRBJ rearrangement plots, CDR3 size and DJ length profiles, and Simpson's diversity index were used to evaluate the repertoires. Whichever DNA sequence was most abundant in the deep sequencing data was defined as the immunodominant clone. CDR3 amino acid sequences were screened for sharing across subjects and compared with published repertoires and the VDJdb database. TCRdb trimmed public reads at Q25 via fastp, called clones via MiXCR and kept in-frame beta chains. Rows with one shared CDR3 protein collapse into an entry with the most common genes and DNA. The V and J calls, along with clone size, are taken from TCRdb and not from the paper's own processing. For this sample there are more than 150,000 distinct CDR3 sequences; about 44% appear just once. The ten largest clones add up to 10% to 15% of the sample.

Concerning this clonotype itself: What this receptor recognizes is not known. No base-level quality is on record; no much larger clone is a single base apart.

Sequencing was done on a sample of sorted CD4+, CD8+, or CD8+CD57+ T cells (not recorded which) from PBMCs. The receptor chain draws on TRBV6-1 and TRBJ2-2, with 7 middle bases fitting TRBD1. The receptor's source is a human donor with aplastic anemia. For the CDR3, the sequence is CASSTFGQAATGELFF. The DNA sequence follows: TGTGCCAGCAGCACCTTCGGACAGGCTGCCACCGGGGAGCTGTTTTTT.